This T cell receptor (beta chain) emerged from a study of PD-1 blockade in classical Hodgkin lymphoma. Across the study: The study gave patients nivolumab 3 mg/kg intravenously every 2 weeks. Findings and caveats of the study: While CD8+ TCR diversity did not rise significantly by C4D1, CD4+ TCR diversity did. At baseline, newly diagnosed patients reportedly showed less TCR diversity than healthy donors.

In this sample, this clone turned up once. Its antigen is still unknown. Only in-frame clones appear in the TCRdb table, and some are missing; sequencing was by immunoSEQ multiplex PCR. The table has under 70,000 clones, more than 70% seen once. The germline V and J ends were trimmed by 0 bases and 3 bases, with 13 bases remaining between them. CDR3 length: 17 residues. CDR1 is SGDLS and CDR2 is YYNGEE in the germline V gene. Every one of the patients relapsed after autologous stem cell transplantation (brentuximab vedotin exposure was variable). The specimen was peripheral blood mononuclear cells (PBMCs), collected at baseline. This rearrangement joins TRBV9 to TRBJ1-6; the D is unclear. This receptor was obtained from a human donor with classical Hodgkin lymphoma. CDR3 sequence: CASSVAGSTVYNSPLHF. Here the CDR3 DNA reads TGTGCCAGCAGCGTAGCAGGTAGTACGGTCTATAATTCACCCCTCCACTTT.